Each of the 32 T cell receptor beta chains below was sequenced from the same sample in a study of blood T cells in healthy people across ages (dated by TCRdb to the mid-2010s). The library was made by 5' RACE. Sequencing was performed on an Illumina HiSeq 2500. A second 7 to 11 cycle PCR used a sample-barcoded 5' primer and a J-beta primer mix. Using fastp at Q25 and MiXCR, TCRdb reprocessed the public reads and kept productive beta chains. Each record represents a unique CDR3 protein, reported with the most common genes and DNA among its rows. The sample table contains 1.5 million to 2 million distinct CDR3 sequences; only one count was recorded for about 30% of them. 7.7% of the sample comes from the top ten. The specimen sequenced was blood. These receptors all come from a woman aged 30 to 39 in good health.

The CDR3 spells CSARDVQGAPNEQFF. The CDR3 region has the DNA TGCAGTGCTAGAGATGTGCAGGGCGCGCCCAATGAGCAGTTCTTC. This chain uses TRBV20-1 with TRBJ2-1; D possibly corresponds to TRBD1 (5 bases). The CDR3 loop spans 15 amino acids. Between the trimmed V and J ends, which lost 0 bases and 6 bases, there was a span of 15 bases. Germline CDR1 and CDR2: DFQATT and SNEGSKA (reference sequence).

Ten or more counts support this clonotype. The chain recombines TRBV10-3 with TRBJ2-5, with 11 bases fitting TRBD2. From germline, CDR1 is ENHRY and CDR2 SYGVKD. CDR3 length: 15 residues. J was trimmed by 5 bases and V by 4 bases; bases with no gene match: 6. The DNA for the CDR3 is TGTGCCATCAGTGTTGCTAGCGGGAGGTCGGAGACCCAGTACTTC. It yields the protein CAISVASGRSETQYF.

CDR3 bases: TGTGCCAGCAGCTGGGACAGGGGGCTAGGCGAGCAGTACTTC. This codes for CASSWDRGLGEQYF. This chain connects TRBV5-6 to TRBJ2-7, with TRBD1 identical over 12 bases. The CDR3 length is 14 residues. CDR1 and CDR2 (germline): SGHDT, YYEEEE. V was clipped by 3 bases and J by 6 bases; unmatched bases: 4.

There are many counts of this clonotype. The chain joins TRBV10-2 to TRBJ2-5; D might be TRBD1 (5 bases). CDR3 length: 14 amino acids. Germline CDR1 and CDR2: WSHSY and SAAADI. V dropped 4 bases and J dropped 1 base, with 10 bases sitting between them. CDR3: CASSAPGSQETQYF. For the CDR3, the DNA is TGCGCCAGCAGTGCCCCAGGGTCCCAAGAGACCCAGTACTTC.

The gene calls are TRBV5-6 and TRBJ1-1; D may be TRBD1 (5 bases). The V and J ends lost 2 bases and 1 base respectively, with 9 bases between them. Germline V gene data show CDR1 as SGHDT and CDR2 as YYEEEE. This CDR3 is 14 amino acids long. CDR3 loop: CASSLTDRNTEAFF. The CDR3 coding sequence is TGTGCCAGCAGCTTAACCGACAGGAACACTGAAGCTTTCTTT.

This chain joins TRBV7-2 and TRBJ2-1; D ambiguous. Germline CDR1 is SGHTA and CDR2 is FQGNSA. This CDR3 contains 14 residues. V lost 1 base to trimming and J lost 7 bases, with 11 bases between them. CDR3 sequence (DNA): TGTGCCAGCAGCTTAGGTCTGAAGACAAATGAGCAGTTCTTC. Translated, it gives CASSLGLKTNEQFF. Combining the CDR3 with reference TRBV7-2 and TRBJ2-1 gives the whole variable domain GAGVSQSPSNKVTEKGKDVELRCDPISGHTALYWYRQSLGQGLEFLIYFQGNSAPDKSGLPSDRFSAERTGGSVSTLTIQRTQQEDSAVYLCASSLGLKTNEQFFGPGTRLTVL.

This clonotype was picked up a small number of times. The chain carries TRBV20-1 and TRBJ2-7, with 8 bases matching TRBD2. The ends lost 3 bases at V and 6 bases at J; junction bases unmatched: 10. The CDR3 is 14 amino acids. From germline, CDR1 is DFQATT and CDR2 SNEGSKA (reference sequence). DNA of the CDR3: TGCAGTGCTAGGGTGGCGGGAGGATCGAGCGAGCAGTACTTC. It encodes CSARVAGGSSEQYF.

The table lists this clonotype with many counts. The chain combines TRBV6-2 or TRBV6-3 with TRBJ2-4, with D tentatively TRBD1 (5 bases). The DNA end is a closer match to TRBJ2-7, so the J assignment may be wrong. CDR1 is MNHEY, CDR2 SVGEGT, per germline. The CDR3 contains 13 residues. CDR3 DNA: TGTGCCAGCCAAGGGGTTGCGGTCTCCGAGCAGTACTTC. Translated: CASQGVAVSEQYF.

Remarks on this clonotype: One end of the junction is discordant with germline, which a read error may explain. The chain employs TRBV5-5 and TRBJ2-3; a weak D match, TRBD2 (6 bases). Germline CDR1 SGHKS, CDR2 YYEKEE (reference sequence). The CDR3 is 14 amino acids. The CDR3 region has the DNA TGTACCAGCAGCTACGGGACTGCCACAGATACGCAGTATTTT. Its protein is CTSSYGTATDTQYF.

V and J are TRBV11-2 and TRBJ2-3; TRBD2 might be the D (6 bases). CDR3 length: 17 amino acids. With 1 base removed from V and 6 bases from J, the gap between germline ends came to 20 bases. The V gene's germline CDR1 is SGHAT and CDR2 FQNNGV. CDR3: CASSLGRRRGPWDTQYF. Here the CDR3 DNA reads TGTGCCAGCAGCTTAGGACGGCGGCGGGGCCCGTGGGATACGCAGTATTTT.

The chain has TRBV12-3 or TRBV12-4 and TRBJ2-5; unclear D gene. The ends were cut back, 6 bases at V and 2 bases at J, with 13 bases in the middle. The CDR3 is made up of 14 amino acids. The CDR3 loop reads CASRDLGRQETQYF. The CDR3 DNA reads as TGTGCCAGCAGGGACCTAGGACGTCAAGAGACCCAGTACTTC.

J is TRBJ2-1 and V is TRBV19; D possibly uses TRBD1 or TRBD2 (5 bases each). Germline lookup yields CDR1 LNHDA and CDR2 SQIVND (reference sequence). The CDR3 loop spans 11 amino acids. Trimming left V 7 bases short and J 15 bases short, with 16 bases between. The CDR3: CASNRDGTPFF. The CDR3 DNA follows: TGTGCCAGTAATCGGGACGGCACCCCGTTCTTC.

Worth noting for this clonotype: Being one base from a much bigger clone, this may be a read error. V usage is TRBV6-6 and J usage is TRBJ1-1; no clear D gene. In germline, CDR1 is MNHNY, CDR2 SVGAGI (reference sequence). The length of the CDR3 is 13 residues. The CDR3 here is CVSSPLVRTEAFF. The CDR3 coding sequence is TGTGTCAGCAGTCCTCTTGTACGGACTGAAGCTTTCTTT.

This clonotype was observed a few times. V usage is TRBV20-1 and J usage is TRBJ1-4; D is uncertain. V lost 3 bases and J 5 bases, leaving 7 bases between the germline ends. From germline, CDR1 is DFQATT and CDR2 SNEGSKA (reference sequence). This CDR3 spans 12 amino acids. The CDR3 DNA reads TGCAGTGCTAGCCGTCCCAATGAAAAACTGTTTTTT. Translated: CSASRPNEKLFF.

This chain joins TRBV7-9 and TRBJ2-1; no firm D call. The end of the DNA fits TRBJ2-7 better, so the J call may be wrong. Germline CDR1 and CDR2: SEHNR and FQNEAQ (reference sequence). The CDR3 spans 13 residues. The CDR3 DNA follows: TGTGCCAGCAGCTCCGACGCCTACAATGAGCAGTACTTC. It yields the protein CASSSDAYNEQYF.

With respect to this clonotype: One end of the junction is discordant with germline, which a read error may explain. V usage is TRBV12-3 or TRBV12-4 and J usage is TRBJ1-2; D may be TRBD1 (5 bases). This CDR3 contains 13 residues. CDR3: CAGSTGTVYGYTF. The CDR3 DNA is TGTGCCGGCAGCACAGGTACCGTCTATGGCTACACCTTC.

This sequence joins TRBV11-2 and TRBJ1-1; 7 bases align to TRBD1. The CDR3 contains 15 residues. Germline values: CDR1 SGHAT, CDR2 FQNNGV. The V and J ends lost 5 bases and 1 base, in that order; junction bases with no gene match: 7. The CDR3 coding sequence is TGTGCCAGCAGCGTCCGACAGGGCAGGAACACTGAAGCTTTCTTT. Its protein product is CASSVRQGRNTEAFF.

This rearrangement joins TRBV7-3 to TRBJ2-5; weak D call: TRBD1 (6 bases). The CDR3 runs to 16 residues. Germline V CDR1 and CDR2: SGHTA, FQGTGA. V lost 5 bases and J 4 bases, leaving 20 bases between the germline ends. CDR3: CASSPGTQRSRETQYF. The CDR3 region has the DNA TGTGCCAGCAGCCCTGGGACACAGCGTTCGAGAGAGACCCAGTACTTC.

In DNA, the CDR3 is TGCGCCAGCAGCTTTTTGCCCAGCCGCTCCCCCGGGGAGCTGTTTTTT. Translation: CASSFLPSRSPGELFF. The rearrangement uses TRBV5-1 and TRBJ2-2; D call uncertain. Trimming stripped 2 bases from V and 6 bases from J, with 17 bases between. The germline CDR1 and CDR2 sequences are SGHRS and YFSETQ. The CDR3 has 16 amino acids. Filled out from reference TRBV5-1 and TRBJ2-2, the complete variable domain reads KAGVTQTPRYLIKTRGQQVTLSCSPISGHRSVSWYQQTPGQGLQFLFEYFSETQRNKGNFPGRFSGRQFSNSRSEMNVSTLELGDSALYLCASSFLPSRSPGELFFGEGSRLTVL.

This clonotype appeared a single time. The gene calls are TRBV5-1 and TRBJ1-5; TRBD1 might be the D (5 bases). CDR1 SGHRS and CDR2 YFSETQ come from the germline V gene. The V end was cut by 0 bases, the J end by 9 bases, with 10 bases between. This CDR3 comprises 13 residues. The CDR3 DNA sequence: TGCGCCAGCAGCTTGGAGGCAGGGTGGCCCCAGCATTTT. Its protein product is CASSLEAGWPQHF.

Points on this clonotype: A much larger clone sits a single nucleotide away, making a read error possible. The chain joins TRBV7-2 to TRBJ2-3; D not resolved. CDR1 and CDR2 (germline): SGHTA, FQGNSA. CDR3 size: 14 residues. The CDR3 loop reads CVSSSGVGTDTQYF. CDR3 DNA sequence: TGTGTCAGCAGCTCGGGCGTCGGCACAGATACGCAGTATTTT.

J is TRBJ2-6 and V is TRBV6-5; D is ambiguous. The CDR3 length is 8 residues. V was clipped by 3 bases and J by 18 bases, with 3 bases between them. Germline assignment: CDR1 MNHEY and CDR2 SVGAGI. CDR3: CASSYRTF. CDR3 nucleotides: TGTGCCAGCAGTTATCGGACTTTC.

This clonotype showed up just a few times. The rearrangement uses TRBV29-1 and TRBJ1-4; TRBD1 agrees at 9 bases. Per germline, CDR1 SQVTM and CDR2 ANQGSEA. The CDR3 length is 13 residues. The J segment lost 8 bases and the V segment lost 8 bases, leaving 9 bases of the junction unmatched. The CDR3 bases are TGCAGCACCTCCGGGACAGGGCACGAAAAACTGTTTTTT. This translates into CSTSGTGHEKLFF.

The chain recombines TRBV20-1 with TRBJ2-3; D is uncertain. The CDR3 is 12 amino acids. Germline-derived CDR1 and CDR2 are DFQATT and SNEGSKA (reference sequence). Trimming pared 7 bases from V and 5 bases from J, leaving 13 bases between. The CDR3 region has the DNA TGCAGTGGTGCGGAACCACTAGATACGCAGTATTTT. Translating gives CSGAEPLDTQYF.

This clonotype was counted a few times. Here the CDR3 reads CSAPVGTGGNEQFF. CDR3 coding DNA: TGCAGTGCTCCCGTGGGGACAGGGGGCAATGAGCAGTTCTTC. The V call is TRBV20-1, the J call TRBJ2-1, with TRBD1 identical over 11 bases. The CDR3 loop spans 14 amino acids. J was trimmed by 6 bases and V by 5 bases; bases with no gene match: 6. Germline CDR1 is DFQATT and CDR2 is SNEGSKA (reference sequence).

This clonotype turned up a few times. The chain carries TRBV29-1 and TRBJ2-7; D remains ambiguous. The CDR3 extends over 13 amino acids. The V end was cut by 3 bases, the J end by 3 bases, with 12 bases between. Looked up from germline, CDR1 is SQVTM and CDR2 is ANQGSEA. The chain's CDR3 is CSVDGGSRYEQYF. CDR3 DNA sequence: TGCAGCGTTGATGGCGGTTCGCGCTACGAGCAGTACTTC.

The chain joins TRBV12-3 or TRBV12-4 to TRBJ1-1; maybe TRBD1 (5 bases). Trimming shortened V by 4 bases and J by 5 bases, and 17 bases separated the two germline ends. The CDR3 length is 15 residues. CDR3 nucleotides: TGTGCCAGCAGTTCATCCCCGGGGGGTTCGACTGAAGCTTTCTTT. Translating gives CASSSSPGGSTEAFF.

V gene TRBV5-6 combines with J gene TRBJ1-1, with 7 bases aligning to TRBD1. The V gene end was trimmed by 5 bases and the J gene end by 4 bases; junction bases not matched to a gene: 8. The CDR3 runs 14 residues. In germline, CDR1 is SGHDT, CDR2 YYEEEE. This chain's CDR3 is CASSSTGRGTEAFF. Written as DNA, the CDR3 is TGTGCCAGCAGTTCGACAGGGAGGGGCACTGAAGCTTTCTTT. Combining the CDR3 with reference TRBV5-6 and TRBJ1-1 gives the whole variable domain DAGVTQSPTHLIKTRGQQVTLRCSPKSGHDTVSWYQQALGQGPQFIFQYYEEEERQRGNFPDRFSGHQFPNYSSELNVNALLLGDSALYLCASSSTGRGTEAFFGQGTRLTVV.

The CDR3 protein is CSARIGSSYTF. The CDR3 bases are TGCAGTGCTAGAATCGGCAGCAGTTACACCTTC. V gene TRBV20-1 combines with J gene TRBJ1-2; D gene ambiguous. Germline V gene lookup returns CDR1 DFQATT and CDR2 SNEGSKA (reference sequence). Trimming removed 2 bases from V and 11 bases from J, with 12 bases in between. This CDR3 has 11 residues.

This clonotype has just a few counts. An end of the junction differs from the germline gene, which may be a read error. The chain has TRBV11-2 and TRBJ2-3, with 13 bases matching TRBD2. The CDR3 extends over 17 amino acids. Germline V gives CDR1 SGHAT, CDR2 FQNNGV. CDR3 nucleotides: TGTGTCAGCAGCGCTCCAAGGACTAGCGGGAGTGTAGATACGCAGTATTTT. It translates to CVSSAPRTSGSVDTQYF.

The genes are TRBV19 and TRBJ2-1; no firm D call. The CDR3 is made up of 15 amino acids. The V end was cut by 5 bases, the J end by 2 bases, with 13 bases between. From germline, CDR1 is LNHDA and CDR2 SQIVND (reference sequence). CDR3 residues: CASSFKYFTYNEQFF. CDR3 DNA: TGTGCCAGTAGTTTCAAGTATTTCACCTACAATGAGCAGTTCTTC.

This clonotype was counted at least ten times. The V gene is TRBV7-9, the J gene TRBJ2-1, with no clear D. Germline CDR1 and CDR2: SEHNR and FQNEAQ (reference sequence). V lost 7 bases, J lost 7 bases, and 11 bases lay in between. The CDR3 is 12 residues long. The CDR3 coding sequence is TGTGCCAGCAACGAAGGATCTAATGAGCAGTTCTTC. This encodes CASNEGSNEQFF.